The 25 T cell receptor beta chains below all came from one sample that was sequenced in a study of long-term antiretroviral therapy in people with HIV (dated by TCRdb to 2021 to 2024). The immunoSEQ hsTCRB v3.0 assay was used at survey level resolution for TRB variable region sequencing. The table comes from immuneACCESS by way of TCRdb, which keeps in-frame sequences with V and J called. Part of the clones is missing from these tables; in studies checked, under half for an unresolved V gene and the rest for unknown reasons. The sample table holds around 6,000 clones, of which about three quarters were seen once. Roughly a sixth of the sample lies in the top ten. The specimen comprised unsorted PBMCs, sampled 0.5 years before starting antiretroviral therapy. These TCRs come from a man aged 35-49 years with HIV.

The V call is TRBV7-9, the J call TRBJ2-3; the match to TRBD1 covers 7 bases. V lost 5 bases, J lost 2 bases, and 10 bases stayed unmatched. The CDR3 has 16 residues. Germline loops: CDR1 SEHNR, CDR2 FQNEAQ (reference sequence). The CDR3 here is CASSTSHRGSTDTQYF. CDR3 in DNA: TGTGCCAGCAGCACCTCTCACAGGGGTTCCACAGATACGCAGTATTTT.

This clone was counted between two and nine times. This chain joins TRBV2 and TRBJ2-3, with 8 bases that match TRBD2. The V segment lost 3 bases and the J segment 1 base; nucleotides outside the gene matches: 9. Germline V gene sequence: CDR1 SNHLY, CDR2 FYNNEI. There are 17 residues in the CDR3. CDR3 region: CASSDDGGAFGTDTQYF. The DNA for the CDR3 is TGTGCCAGCAGTGACGACGGGGGGGCCTTTGGCACAGATACGCAGTATTTT.

The chain uses TRBV19 and TRBJ1-5, with TRBD1 matching 8 bases. With 5 bases clipped from V and 1 base from J, the junction kept 10 bases outside the gene matches. Germline V gene lookup returns CDR1 LNHDA and CDR2 SQIVND (reference sequence). The CDR3 sequence is 17 residues long. CDR3 sequence: CASSDRDRLRSNQPQHF. As DNA, the CDR3 is TGTGCCAGTAGTGACAGGGACAGGCTCAGAAGCAATCAGCCCCAGCATTTT.

This clone was counted a few times. The gene calls are TRBV6-5 and TRBJ1-1; 12 bases match TRBD1. The CDR3 has 15 amino acids. Germline lookup yields CDR1 MNHEY and CDR2 SVGAGI. V lost 2 bases and J lost 2; bases outside the gene matches: 0. The CDR3 spells CASSYGTGGNTEAFF. The CDR3 DNA sequence: TGTGCCAGCAGTTACGGGACAGGGGGCAACACTGAAGCTTTCTTT.

This chain links TRBV19 with TRBJ2-1, with D uncertain. This CDR3 comprises 16 residues. CDR1 is LNHDA, CDR2 SQIVND, per germline (reference sequence). V was trimmed by 4 bases and J by 0 bases, leaving 13 bases between them. The CDR3 spells CASSTWSLSSYNEQFF. CDR3 nucleotides: TGTGCCAGTAGTACCTGGTCCTTGAGCTCCTACAATGAGCAGTTCTTC.

The V and J genes are TRBV5-1 and TRBJ2-1; D is possibly TRBD1 (7 bases). The CDR3 contains 15 residues. The germline V and J ends were trimmed by 1 base and 4 bases, with 12 bases remaining between them. Germline CDR1 reads SGHRS; CDR2 reads YFSETQ. CDR3 sequence: CASSLRRGQYNEQFF. The CDR3 region has the DNA TGCGCCAGCAGCTTGAGGCGGGGACAGTACAATGAGCAGTTCTTC.

This clone was observed a few times. CDR3 DNA sequence: TGTGCCAGCAGCTTAACAGGGTACACTGAAGCTTTCTTT. Its protein is CASSLTGYTEAFF. J is TRBJ1-1 and V is TRBV6-1; a weak D match, TRBD1 (6 bases). This CDR3 comprises 13 residues. V gave up 6 bases and J gave up 3 bases, with 11 bases separating them. Per the germline V gene, CDR1 is MNHNS and CDR2 is SASEGT.

V usage is TRBV30 and J usage is TRBJ1-3; D is uncertain. Germline CDR1 is GTSNPN and CDR2 is SVGIG (reference sequence). This CDR3 is 14 amino acids long. V was cut by 5 bases and J by 0 bases, with 11 bases left in between. The CDR3, as DNA: TGTGCCTGGGCGCCTAGGGCCTCTGGAAACACCATATATTTT. Translated, it gives CAWAPRASGNTIYF.

This clone was found once. This sequence joins TRBV13 and TRBJ1-2, with unresolved D. Germline values: CDR1 PRHDT, CDR2 FYEKMQ (reference sequence). Trimming removed 5 bases from V and 0 bases from J, with 10 bases in between. This CDR3 is 14 amino acids long. The CDR3 DNA sequence: TGTGCCAGCAGCCCCGGACGGTCTAACTATGGCTACACCTTC. Encoded protein: CASSPGRSNYGYTF.

The chain has TRBV19 and TRBJ2-7; D is perhaps TRBD1 (5 bases). The CDR3 has 13 amino acids. CDR1 LNHDA and CDR2 SQIVND come from the germline V gene (reference sequence). The V end lost 5 bases, the J end lost 1 base, and 9 bases lay between the germline ends. The CDR3 reads CASSFQGSYEQYF. CDR3 coding DNA: TGTGCCAGTAGTTTCCAGGGTTCCTACGAGCAGTACTTC.

This sequence joins TRBV9 and TRBJ1-6, with TRBD1 matching over 7 bases. V dropped 3 bases and J dropped 9; count of bases not matched to a gene: 15. Germline values: CDR1 SGDLS, CDR2 YYNGEE. This CDR3 has 17 residues. The CDR3 bases are TGTGCCAGCAGCGCCACCCCGACAGGGTCTAAGACTTCACCCCTCCACTTT. This encodes CASSATPTGSKTSPLHF.

The chain is built from TRBV10-2 and TRBJ2-2; the D call may be TRBD1 or TRBD2 (8 bases each). The CDR3 runs to 15 residues. Germline lookup yields CDR1 WSHSY and CDR2 SAAADI. Trimming shortened V by 2 bases and J by 7 bases, and 14 bases separated the two germline ends. This CDR3 is CASSEQGAGGGELFF. DNA of the CDR3: TGCGCCAGCAGTGAGCAGGGGGCGGGAGGCGGGGAGCTGTTTTTT.

This sequence joins TRBV28 and TRBJ2-7; 7 positions match TRBD2. Losses at the gene ends were 5 bases for V and 1 base for J; bases not matched to a gene: 14. This CDR3 has 17 residues. Germline CDR1 and CDR2: MDHEN and SYDVKM. The CDR3 loop reads CASSPTGGGEGSYEQYF. In DNA form, the CDR3 reads TGTGCCAGCAGTCCGACCGGGGGAGGGGAGGGATCCTACGAGCAGTACTTC.

In its sample, this clone ranks as medium-sized. The chain recombines TRBV7-9 with TRBJ2-1; D perhaps matches TRBD2 (7 bases). The CDR3 totals 15 residues. Germline CDR1 and CDR2: SEHNR and FQNEAQ (reference sequence). Trimming left V 2 bases short and J 4 bases short, with 12 bases between. Written as DNA, the CDR3 is TGTGCCAGCAGCTTACCCGGGGGGCCTTACAATGAGCAGTTCTTC. This translates into CASSLPGGPYNEQFF.

This chain uses TRBV18 with TRBJ2-1; 13 bases match TRBD2. Unmatched junction bases numbered 6, after V lost 4 bases and J lost 9 bases. Germline V gene lookup returns CDR1 KGHSH and CDR2 LQKENI. The CDR3 runs to 15 residues. In DNA, the CDR3 is TGTGCCAGCTCACAAACTAGCGGGGGGGCAAGTGAGCAGTTCTTC. This codes for CASSQTSGGASEQFF. Using reference TRBV18 and TRBJ2-1 for the parts outside the CDR3, the full variable domain is NAGVMQNPRHLVRRRGQEARLRCSPMKGHSHVYWYRQLPEEGLKFMVYLQKENIIDESGMPKERFSAEFPKEGPSILRIQQVVRGDSAAYFCASSQTSGGASEQFFGPGTRLTVL.

CDR3 nucleotide sequence: TGTGCCAGCAGCCCCGGAGTAGCGGGGGGGCAAGATACGCAGTATTTT. This translates into CASSPGVAGGQDTQYF. This sequence joins TRBV6-6 and TRBJ2-3; TRBD2 agrees at 11 bases. The CDR3 covers 16 residues. Germline trimming cut 6 bases from V and 5 bases from J; bases unmatched to any gene: 10. Germline V lookup: CDR1 MNHNY, CDR2 SVGAGI (reference sequence).

J is TRBJ2-1 and V is TRBV9, with D possibly being TRBD1 or TRBD2 (6 bases each). V lost 4 bases and J lost 0, with 14 bases in between. The germline gives CDR1 SGDLS, CDR2 YYNGEE. The CDR3 totals 16 residues. The CDR3 spells CASSPREGGSYNEQFF. The CDR3 DNA follows: TGTGCCAGCAGCCCCAGAGAGGGGGGCTCCTACAATGAGCAGTTCTTC.

The V gene is TRBV30, the J gene TRBJ1-4; D might be TRBD1 (5 bases). Per germline, CDR1 GTSNPN and CDR2 SVGIG (reference sequence). This CDR3 is built from 15 residues. With 1 base removed from V and 8 bases from J, the gap between germline ends came to 17 bases. CDR3 DNA sequence: TGTGCCTGGAGTGATAGGAGGGGAGTAGGGGAAAAACTGTTTTTT. Translated, it gives CAWSDRRGVGEKLFF.

CDR3 loop: CASTGEGNPETQYF. In DNA form, the CDR3 reads TGTGCCAGCACCGGGGAGGGGAACCCAGAGACCCAGTACTTC. The genes are TRBV9 and TRBJ2-5, with 7 nucleotides matching TRBD2. CDR3 size: 14 residues. CDR1 and CDR2 from the germline V gene are SGDLS and YYNGEE. V was pared by 6 bases and J by 4 bases, with 9 bases of the junction left unmatched.

This chain links TRBV30 with TRBJ2-7; 8 bases line up with TRBD1. CDR1 is GTSNPN and CDR2 is SVGIG in the germline V gene (reference sequence). Trimming took 6 bases from V and 4 from J; bases not matched to a gene: 11. The CDR3 runs to 14 residues. CDR3 sequence (DNA): TGTGCCTGTGGGCAGGGGGCGTCCCTTTACGAGCAGTACTTC. It encodes CACGQGASLYEQYF.

Only one count was recorded for this clone. The J gene is TRBJ2-1, the V gene TRBV7-7; D perhaps matches TRBD2 (6 bases). The CDR3 has 15 residues. V was shortened by 3 bases and J by 0 bases, with 9 bases between the two germline ends. CDR1 is SSHAT, CDR2 FNYEAQ, per germline (reference sequence). The CDR3: CASSLGRGSYNEQFF. In DNA, the CDR3 is TGTGCCAGCAGCTTGGGGCGGGGCTCCTACAATGAGCAGTTCTTC.

This sequence joins TRBV14 and TRBJ1-4; TRBD1 agrees at 8 bases. Germline trimming cut 7 bases from V and 8 bases from J; bases unmatched to any gene: 12. The CDR3 covers 15 residues. Looked up from germline, CDR1 is SGHDN and CDR2 is FVKESK. The CDR3 DNA sequence: TGTGCCAGCACCCAGAACAGGGGGTTTCGGGAAAAACTGTTTTTT. This encodes CASTQNRGFREKLFF. The whole variable domain, filled in from reference TRBV14 and TRBJ1-4, reads EAGVTQFPSHSVIEKGQTVTLRCDPISGHDNLYWYRRVMGKEIKFLLHFVKESKQDESGMPNNRFLAERTGGTYSTLKVQPAELEDSGVYFCASTQNRGFREKLFFGSGTQLSVL.

This clone showed up just a few times. The rearrangement joins TRBV6-4 to TRBJ1-6; no definite D call. With 3 bases removed from V and 7 bases from J, the gap between germline ends came to 7 bases. The CDR3 covers 13 residues. Germline V lookup: CDR1 MRHNA, CDR2 SNTAGT. This CDR3 reads CASSDGWNSPLHF. The CDR3 nucleotides read TGTGCCAGCAGTGATGGGTGGAATTCACCCCTCCACTTT.

The chain uses TRBV10-3 and TRBJ1-1; the D is unclear. CDR1 ENHRY and CDR2 SYGVKD come from the germline V gene. The ends were cut back, 8 bases at V and 6 bases at J, with 22 bases in the middle. CDR3 length: 15 residues. The CDR3 DNA reads TGTGCCATCGGGGATCCTGAATTCTATGGGGCTGAAGCTTTCTTT. Its protein is CAIGDPEFYGAEAFF.

The chain couples TRBV7-2 to TRBJ2-1; no clear D gene. The germline CDR1 and CDR2 sequences are SGHTA and FQGNSA. V lost 1 base and J lost 0, with 10 bases in between. The CDR3 is 16 residues long. The CDR3 region has the DNA TGTGCCAGCAGCTTAGACTACCAAGCCTCCTACAATGAGCAGTTCTTC. It encodes CASSLDYQASYNEQFF.